This TCR beta chain is from a study of response to subunit inactivated influenza vaccine. In TCRdb, the RT-PCR reads were re-called with MiXCR into one record per CDR3 protein. The table includes hundreds of thousands of distinct CDR3 sequences, 10% to 12% detected once. This clonotype has a handful of counts. This CDR3 spans 17 amino acids. Trimming shortened V by 2 bases and J by 6 bases, and 25 bases separated the two germline ends. Germline assignment: CDR1 DFQATT and CDR2 SNEGSKA (reference sequence). The same sample was also studied in work on T cells expressing NK-cell markers. That report adds: cDNA encoding TCR beta was synthesized via 5'RACE template switching incorporating UMIs.

Source: PBMCs from blood, taken on the day of vaccination. The rearrangement uses TRBV20-1 and TRBJ1-2; no definite D call. The receptor's source is a middle-aged man who received an inactivated influenza vaccine. In nucleotides, the CDR3 is TGCAGTGCTAGAACTGGCAGTGCCAACCCGCGTTTGGATGGCTACACCTTC. Protein sequence: CSARTGSANPRLDGYTF.